What follows are 15 T cell receptor beta chains derived from one specimen sequenced in a study of STAT5B mutations in CD4+ large granular lymphocyte leukemia (dated by TCRdb to 2021 to 2024). Library construction relied on the immunoSEQ multiplex PCR assay. TCRdb carries this immuneACCESS record with in-frame sequences only. Its versions omit some clonotypes, under half of them owing to an unresolved V gene in the studies checked, with the rest unexplained. The sample table lists tens of thousands of clones, roughly 75% of them with a count of one. 4% of the sample is in the top ten clones. The material sequenced was CD4+ T cells from blood buffy coats. These receptors were taken from a human donor in good health.

V and J are TRBV5-4 and TRBJ1-2; unclear D gene. CDR3 length: 12 residues. Germline V gene data show CDR1 as SGHNT and CDR2 as YYREEE (reference sequence). V shed 4 bases and J shed 5 bases, with 9 bases lying between them. CDR3 amino acids: CASSQDRYGYTF. The CDR3 DNA reads as TGTGCCAGCAGCCAGGACCGTTATGGCTACACCTTC.

This clone showed up just a few times. The DNA for the CDR3 is TGTGCCAGCAGTTCGAGTAGGGGGGAGACCCAGTACTTC. Encoded protein: CASSSSRGETQYF. The chain uses TRBV27 and TRBJ2-5, with a possible D match to TRBD1 (6 bases). V lost 4 bases to trimming and J lost 5 bases, with 11 bases between them. This CDR3 comprises 13 residues. The V gene's germline CDR1 is MNHEY and CDR2 SMNVEV (reference sequence).

The chain couples TRBV19 to TRBJ2-3; weak D call: TRBD1 (6 bases). This CDR3 is built from 11 residues. Germline values: CDR1 LNHDA, CDR2 SQIVND (reference sequence). Trimming took off 9 bases at V and 4 bases at J, with 8 bases between the two ends. This CDR3 is CASSGADTQYF. The CDR3 DNA follows: TGTGCCAGCTCAGGGGCAGATACGCAGTATTTT.

This chain connects TRBV10-3 to TRBJ2-2; D remains unclear. The CDR3 has 14 residues. With 8 bases removed from V and 1 base from J, the gap between germline ends came to 11 bases. Germline V lookup: CDR1 ENHRY, CDR2 SYGVKD. The CDR3 here is CAIGYTENTGELFF. CDR3 DNA: TGTGCCATCGGATATACAGAGAACACCGGGGAGCTGTTTTTT.

The rearrangement links TRBV2 to TRBJ1-5, with TRBD1 matching over 12 bases. With 6 bases clipped from V and 2 bases from J, the junction kept 20 bases outside the gene matches. Germline-derived CDR1 and CDR2 are SNHLY and FYNNEI. The CDR3 spans 21 residues. CDR3 loop: CASSDRDRGLLKSTGNQPQHF. In nucleotides, the CDR3 is TGTGCCAGCAGCGACCGGGACAGGGGGCTCCTTAAAAGTACCGGCAATCAGCCCCAGCATTTT. The full variable domain, rest sourced from reference TRBV2 and TRBJ1-5, is EPEVTQTPSHQVTQMGQEVILRCVPISNHLYFYWYRQILGQKVEFLVSFYNNEISEKSEIFDDQFSVERPDGSNFTLKIRSTKLEDSAMYFCASSDRDRGLLKSTGNQPQHFGDGTRLSIL.

This clone showed up just once. V usage is TRBV29-1 and J usage is TRBJ2-3; TRBD1 is a possible D gene (5 bases). Trimming took off 3 bases at V and 3 bases at J, with 13 bases between the two ends. The CDR3 is made up of 14 amino acids. CDR1 is SQVTM and CDR2 is ANQGSEA in the germline V gene. CDR3 protein: CSVDPIAGTDTQYF. Written as DNA, the CDR3 is TGCAGCGTTGACCCCATTGCAGGGACAGATACGCAGTATTTT.

The chain couples TRBV5-1 to TRBJ2-1, with 8 bases fitting TRBD2. Per germline, CDR1 SGHRS and CDR2 YFSETQ. The CDR3 totals 23 residues. V dropped 5 bases and J dropped 15; count of bases not matched to a gene: 43. The CDR3 DNA follows: TGCGCCAGCAGTTCTCAATCGATAGGTTCCTTGGTCGGGGGGGGCATGGCCGAGGCTTGGTGGTTCTTC. It codes for CASSSQSIGSLVGGGMAEAWWFF.

The chain recombines TRBV11-2 with TRBJ2-2; D gene ambiguous. Trimming stripped 5 bases from V and 0 bases from J, with 10 bases between. There are 15 residues in the CDR3. The germline V gene has CDR1 SGHAT and CDR2 FQNNGV. The CDR3 bases are TGTGCCAGCAGCGGCACTACAGCGAACACCGGGGAGCTGTTTTTT. This translates into CASSGTTANTGELFF.

J is TRBJ2-6 and V is TRBV10-3; D might be TRBD1 (6 bases). The V gene's germline CDR1 is ENHRY and CDR2 SYGVKD. The CDR3 has 18 residues. V shed 0 bases and J shed 3 bases, with 15 bases lying between them. CDR3 sequence (DNA): TGTGCCATCAGTGAGTCGAGCGGCAGGGGTAGTGGGGCCAACGTCCTGACTTTC. This encodes CAISESSGRGSGANVLTF.

The chain joins TRBV19 to TRBJ2-2; 11 bases are a match to TRBD2. Trimming removed 5 bases from V and 3 bases from J; junction bases left unmatched: 2. Germline CDR1 is LNHDA and CDR2 is SQIVND (reference sequence). The CDR3 extends over 15 amino acids. The CDR3 DNA reads TGTGCCAGTAGTTCGGGACTAGCGGACACCGGGGAGCTGTTTTTT. It encodes CASSSGLADTGELFF.

The chain is built from TRBV11-2 and TRBJ2-1, with D perhaps TRBD1 or TRBD2 (6 bases each). CDR3 size: 11 residues. V shed 5 bases and J shed 10 bases, with 9 bases lying between them. The germline V gene encodes CDR1 SGHAT and CDR2 FQNNGV. This CDR3 reads CASSRGGEQFF. The CDR3 DNA is TGTGCCAGCAGCCGAGGGGGGGAGCAGTTCTTC. The whole variable domain, remainder taken from reference TRBV11-2 and TRBJ2-1, is EAGVAQSPRYKIIEKRQSVAFWCNPISGHATLYWYQQILGQGPKLLIQFQNNGVVDDSQLPKDRFSAERLKGVDSTLKIQPAKLEDSAVYLCASSRGGEQFFGPGTRLTVL.

The chain couples TRBV5-5 to TRBJ2-3, with D uncertain. V was cut by 0 bases and J by 3 bases, with 8 bases left in between. The CDR3 runs to 14 residues. The germline V gene encodes CDR1 SGHKS and CDR2 YYEKEE (reference sequence). The chain's CDR3 is CASSLEQITDTQYF. For the CDR3, the DNA is TGTGCCAGCAGCTTGGAACAAATAACAGATACGCAGTATTTT. The whole variable domain, remainder taken from reference TRBV5-5 and TRBJ2-3, is DAGVTQSPTHLIKTRGQQVTLRCSPISGHKSVSWYQQVLGQGPQFIFQYYEKEERGRGNFPDRFSARQFPNYSSELNVNALLLGDSALYLCASSLEQITDTQYFGPGTRLTVL.

This clone was found once. V is TRBV2 and J is TRBJ2-5; D uncertain. The CDR3 totals 10 residues. Trimming stripped 6 bases from V and 5 bases from J, with 4 bases between. Per the germline V gene, CDR1 is SNHLY and CDR2 is FYNNEI. CDR3 sequence (DNA): TGTGCCAGCAGGCAGGAGACCCAGTACTTC. Translation: CASRQETQYF.

The V call is TRBV6-5, the J call TRBJ2-5, with D uncertain. V gave up 5 bases and J gave up 7 bases, with 8 bases separating them. Germline-derived CDR1 and CDR2 are MNHEY and SVGAGI. The CDR3 consists of 11 residues. Here the CDR3 reads CASSDSGTQYF. CDR3 DNA: TGTGCCAGCAGTGATAGTGGGACCCAGTACTTC.

The DNA of the CDR3 is TGTGCCAGCGCTTTGGTGGGCGGAGAGACCCAGTACTTC. Its translation is CASALVGGETQYF. This rearrangement joins TRBV27 to TRBJ2-5; D is uncertain. The germline V gene encodes CDR1 MNHEY and CDR2 SMNVEV (reference sequence). Trimming removed 8 bases at V and 4 bases at J, with 14 bases between. This CDR3 has 13 residues.